This is a list of T cell receptor beta chains from one sample in a study of response to subunit inactivated influenza vaccine. TCRdb re-called the RT-PCR reads with MiXCR, one entry per CDR3 protein. The table has about 520,000 distinct CDR3 sequences, around 7.9% seen once. Here the sequenced sample was PBMCs from blood, taken less than 30 months after vaccination. These receptors were obtained from a man between 50 and 75 years old who received an inactivated influenza vaccine. Both conserved end residues are part of each CDR3. The D gene is left open where the match is weak. For some rows the clone size is stated as once, few or many, or as a class when expanded; others skip it.

D: -; V: TRBV27; size: few; J: TRBJ2-7; CDR3: CASSLNFRGEQYF; DNA: TGTGCCAGCAGTTTAAATTTTAGAGGGGAGCAGTACTTC
D: TRBD2; V: TRBV4-2; size: many; J: TRBJ2-2; CDR3: CASSQGTSGTGELFF; DNA: TGTGCCAGCAGCCAGGGGACTAGCGGCACCGGGGAGCTGTTTTTT
D: -; V: TRBV24-1; size: -; J: TRBJ2-2; CDR3: CATSEGRSGELFF; DNA: TGTGCCACCAGTGAGGGTCGGTCCGGGGAGCTGTTTTTT
D: -; V: TRBV3-1; size: -; J: TRBJ2-5; CDR3: CASSQAGTEETQYF; DNA: TGTGCCAGCAGCCAGGCCGGGACTGAGGAGACCCAGTACTTC
D: -; V: TRBV6-5; size: -; J: TRBJ2-2; CDR3: CASSYSNRYTGELFF; DNA: TGTGCCAGCAGTTACTCGAATCGGTACACCGGGGAGCTGTTTTTT
D: TRBD2; V: TRBV5-5; size: few; J: TRBJ2-7; CDR3: CASSDWTSGSYEQYF; DNA: TGTGCCAGCAGCGACTGGACTAGCGGGAGTTACGAGCAGTACTTC
D: TRBD1; V: TRBV7-2; size: -; J: TRBJ2-7; CDR3: CASRFLGTGAYEQYF; DNA: TGTGCCAGCCGCTTTTTGGGGACAGGGGCCTACGAGCAGTACTTC
D: -; V: TRBV20-1; size: few; J: TRBJ2-5; CDR3: CSARDLGEETQYF; DNA: TGCAGTGCTAGAGATTTGGGAGAGGAGACCCAGTACTTC
D: -; V: TRBV15; size: many; J: TRBJ2-7; CDR3: CATSRDGYEQYF; DNA: TGTGCCACCAGCAGGGACGGCTACGAGCAGTACTTC
D: -; V: TRBV30; size: -; J: TRBJ1-1; CDR3: CAWSDAGRMNTEAFF; DNA: TGTGCCTGGAGCGATGCCGGACGGATGAACACTGAAGCTTTCTTT
D: -; V: TRBV18; size: -; J: TRBJ2-7; CDR3: CASSPPLVQGYEQYF; DNA: TGTGCCAGCTCACCACCGTTGGTGCAGGGCTACGAGCAGTACTTC
D: -; V: TRBV7-9; size: few; J: TRBJ2-3; CDR3: CASSPKTRLADTQYF; DNA: TGTGCCAGCAGCCCCAAGACTAGACTAGCAGATACGCAGTATTTT
D: -; V: TRBV6-1; size: few; J: TRBJ1-3; CDR3: CASSSTKTGNTIYF; DNA: TGTGCCAGCAGCTCTACAAAAACTGGAAACACCATATATTTT
D: TRBD2; V: TRBV27; size: few; J: TRBJ2-1; CDR3: CASSPYGTNNEQFF; DNA: TGTGCCAGCAGTCCATACGGGACTAACAATGAGCAGTTCTTC
D: -; V: TRBV15; size: -; J: TRBJ2-7; CDR3: CATSRDGLGANEQYF; DNA: TGTGCCACCAGCAGAGATGGGCTGGGGGCGAACGAGCAGTACTTC
D: TRBD2; V: TRBV20-1; size: -; J: TRBJ2-1; CDR3: CSAPTVAGSYNEQFF; DNA: TGCAGTGCCCCGACCGTAGCGGGATCTTACAATGAGCAGTTCTTC
D: -; V: TRBV4-3; size: -; J: TRBJ2-3; CDR3: CASSQDPQGGGTQYF; DNA: TGCGCCAGCAGCCAAGATCCACAGGGTGGGGGTACGCAGTATTTT
D: TRBD1; V: TRBV29-1; size: many; J: TRBJ1-5; CDR3: CSVVKGTGPQHF; DNA: TGCAGCGTTGTTAAGGGGACAGGACCCCAGCATTTT
D: -; V: TRBV14; size: -; J: TRBJ1-2; CDR3: CASSQGNNYGYTF; DNA: TGTGCCAGCAGCCAAGGGAATAACTATGGCTACACCTTC
D: -; V: TRBV25-1; size: many; J: TRBJ1-4; CDR3: CASSATYGANEKLFF; DNA: TGTGCCAGCAGTGCCACGTACGGGGCTAATGAAAAACTGTTTTTT
D: -; V: TRBV6-1; size: many; J: TRBJ2-5; CDR3: CASRETVYQETQYF; DNA: TGTGCCAGCCGAGAAACAGTGTACCAAGAGACCCAGTACTTC
D: TRBD2; V: TRBV29-1; size: many; J: TRBJ2-5; CDR3: CSGTWGGETQYF; DNA: TGCAGCGGTACATGGGGAGGGGAGACCCAGTACTTC
D: TRBD2; V: TRBV6-2/TRBV6-3; size: -; J: TRBJ2-3; CDR3: CASNQFRGLAADTQYF; DNA: TGTGCCAGCAACCAATTCCGGGGACTAGCGGCAGATACGCAGTATTTT
D: TRBD1; V: TRBV20-1; size: many; J: TRBJ2-1; CDR3: CSARDIGQGTNEQFF; DNA: TGCAGTGCTAGAGATATCGGACAGGGGACCAATGAGCAGTTCTTC
D: TRBD1; V: TRBV6-2/TRBV6-3; size: many; J: TRBJ1-5; CDR3: CASSYSHRGQPQHF; DNA: TGTGCCAGCAGTTACTCGCACAGGGGACAGCCCCAGCATTTT
D: TRBD2; V: TRBV30; size: many; J: TRBJ2-1; CDR3: CAWSDGRVYNEQFF; DNA: TGTGCCTGGAGTGACGGGAGGGTTTACAATGAGCAGTTCTTC
D: -; V: TRBV4-1; size: -; J: TRBJ1-1; CDR3: CASSQVGQAGTEAFF; DNA: TGCGCCAGCAGCCAAGTTGGTCAGGCGGGGACTGAAGCTTTCTTT